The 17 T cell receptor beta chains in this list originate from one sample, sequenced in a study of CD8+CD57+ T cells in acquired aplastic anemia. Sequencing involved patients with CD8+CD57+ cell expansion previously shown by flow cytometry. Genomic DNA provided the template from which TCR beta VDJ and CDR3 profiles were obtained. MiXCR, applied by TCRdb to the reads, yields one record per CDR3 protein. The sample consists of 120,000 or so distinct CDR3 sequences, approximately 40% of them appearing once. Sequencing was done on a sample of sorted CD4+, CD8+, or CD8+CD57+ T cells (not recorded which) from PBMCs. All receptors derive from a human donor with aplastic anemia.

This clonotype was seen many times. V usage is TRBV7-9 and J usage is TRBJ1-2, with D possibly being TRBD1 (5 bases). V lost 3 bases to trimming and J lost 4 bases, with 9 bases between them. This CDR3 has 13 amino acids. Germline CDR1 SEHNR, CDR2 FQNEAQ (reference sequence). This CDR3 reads CASSLDKSYGYTF. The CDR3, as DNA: TGTGCCAGCAGCTTGGACAAATCCTATGGCTACACCTTC.

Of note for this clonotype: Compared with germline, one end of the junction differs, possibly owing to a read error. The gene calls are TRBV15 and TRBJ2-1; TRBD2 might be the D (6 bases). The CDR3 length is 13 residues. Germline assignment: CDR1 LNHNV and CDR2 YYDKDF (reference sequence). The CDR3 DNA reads TGTGCCACCAGCAGAGATCTGAGTCGGGAGCGAGTCTTC. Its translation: CATSRDLSRERVF.

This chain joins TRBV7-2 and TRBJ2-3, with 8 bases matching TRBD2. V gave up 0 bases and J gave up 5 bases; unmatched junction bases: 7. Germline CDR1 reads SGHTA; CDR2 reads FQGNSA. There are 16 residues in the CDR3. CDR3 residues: CASSLASGDGGDTQYF. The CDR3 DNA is TGTGCCAGCAGCTTAGCTAGCGGGGATGGAGGAGATACGCAGTATTTT.

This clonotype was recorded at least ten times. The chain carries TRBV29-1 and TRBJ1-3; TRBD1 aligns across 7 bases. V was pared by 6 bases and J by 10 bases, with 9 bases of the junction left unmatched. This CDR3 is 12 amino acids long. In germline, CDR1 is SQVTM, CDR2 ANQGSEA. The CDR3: CSVVDRERTIYF. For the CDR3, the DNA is TGCAGCGTCGTAGACAGGGAAAGGACCATATATTTT.

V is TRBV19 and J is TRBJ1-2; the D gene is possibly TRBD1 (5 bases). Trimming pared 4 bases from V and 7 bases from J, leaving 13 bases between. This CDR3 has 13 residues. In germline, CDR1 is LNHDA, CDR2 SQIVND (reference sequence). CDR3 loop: CASSTPGPLGYTF. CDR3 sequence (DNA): TGTGCCAGTAGTACACCGGGACCTCTTGGCTACACCTTC.

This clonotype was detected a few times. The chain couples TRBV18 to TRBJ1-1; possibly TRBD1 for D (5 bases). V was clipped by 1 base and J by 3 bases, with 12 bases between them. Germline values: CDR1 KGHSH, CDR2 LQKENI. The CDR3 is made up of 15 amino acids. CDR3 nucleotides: TGTGCCAGCTCACCACTAATTGAGGGGTACACTGAAGCTTTCTTT. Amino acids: CASSPLIEGYTEAFF.

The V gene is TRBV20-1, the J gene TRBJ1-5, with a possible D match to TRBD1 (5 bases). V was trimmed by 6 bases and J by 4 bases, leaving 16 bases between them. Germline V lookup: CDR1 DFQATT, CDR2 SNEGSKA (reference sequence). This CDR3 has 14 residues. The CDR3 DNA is TGCAGTGCCGAAGGGACTCCGGGGAATCAGCCCCAGCATTTT. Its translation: CSAEGTPGNQPQHF.

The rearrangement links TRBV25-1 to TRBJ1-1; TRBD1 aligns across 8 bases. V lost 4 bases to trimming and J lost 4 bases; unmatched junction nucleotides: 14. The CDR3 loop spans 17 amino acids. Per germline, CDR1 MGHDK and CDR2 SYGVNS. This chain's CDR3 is CASSVVGQGAVGTEAFF. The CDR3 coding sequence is TGTGCCAGCAGTGTCGTGGGTCAGGGGGCTGTTGGCACTGAAGCTTTCTTT.

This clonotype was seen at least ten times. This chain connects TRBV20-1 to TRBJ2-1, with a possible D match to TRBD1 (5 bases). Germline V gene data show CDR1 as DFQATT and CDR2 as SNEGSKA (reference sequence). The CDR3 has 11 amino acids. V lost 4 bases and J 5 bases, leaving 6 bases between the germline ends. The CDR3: CSATTDNEQFF. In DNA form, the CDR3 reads TGCAGTGCTACGACAGACAATGAGCAGTTCTTC.

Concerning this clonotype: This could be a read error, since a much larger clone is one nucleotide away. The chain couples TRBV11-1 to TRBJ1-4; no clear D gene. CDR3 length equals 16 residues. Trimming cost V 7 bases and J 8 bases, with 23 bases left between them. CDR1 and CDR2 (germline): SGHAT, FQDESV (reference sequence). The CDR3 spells CASTFTRRPLGEKLFF. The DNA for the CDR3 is TGTGCCAGCACCTTCACCAGACGGCCCCTGGGAGAAAAACTGTTTTTT.

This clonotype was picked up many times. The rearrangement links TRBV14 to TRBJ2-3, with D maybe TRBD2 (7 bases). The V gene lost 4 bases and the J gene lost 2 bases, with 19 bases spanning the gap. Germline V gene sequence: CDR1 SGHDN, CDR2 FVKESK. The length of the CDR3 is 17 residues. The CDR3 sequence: CASSPLLGRGDTDTQYF. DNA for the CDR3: TGTGCCAGCAGCCCCTTGTTAGGGAGGGGGGACACAGATACGCAGTATTTT.

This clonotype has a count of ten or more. The DNA for the CDR3 is TGTGCCAGCAGCTTAGCAGGGGGTCTTGCAACTAATGAAAAACTGTTTTTT. This translates into CASSLAGGLATNEKLFF. The chain is built from TRBV11-1 and TRBJ1-4, with D possibly being TRBD1 (6 bases). This CDR3 comprises 17 residues. Germline lookup yields CDR1 SGHAT and CDR2 FQDESV (reference sequence). The germline V and J ends were trimmed by 0 bases and 0 bases, with 11 bases remaining between them.

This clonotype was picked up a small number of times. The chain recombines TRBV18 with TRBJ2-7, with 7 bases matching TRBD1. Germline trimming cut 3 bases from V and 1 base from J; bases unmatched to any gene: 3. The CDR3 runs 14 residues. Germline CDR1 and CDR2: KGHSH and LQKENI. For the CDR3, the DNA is TGTGCCAGCTCACCCGGGACAGCTTCCTACGAGCAGTACTTC. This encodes CASSPGTASYEQYF.

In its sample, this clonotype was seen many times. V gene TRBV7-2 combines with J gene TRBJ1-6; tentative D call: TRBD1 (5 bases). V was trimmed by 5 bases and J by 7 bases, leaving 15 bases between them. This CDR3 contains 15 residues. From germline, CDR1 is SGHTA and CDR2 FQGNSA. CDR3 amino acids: CASSEGTVRNSPLHF. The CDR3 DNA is TGTGCCAGCAGCGAAGGGACGGTTCGAAATTCACCCCTCCACTTT.

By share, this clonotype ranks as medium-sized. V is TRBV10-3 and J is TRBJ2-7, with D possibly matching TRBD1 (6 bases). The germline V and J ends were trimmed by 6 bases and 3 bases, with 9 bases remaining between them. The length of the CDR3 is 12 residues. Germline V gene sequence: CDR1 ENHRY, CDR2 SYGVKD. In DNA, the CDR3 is TGTGCCATCAGCACGGACAGCTACGAGCAGTACTTC. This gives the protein CAISTDSYEQYF.

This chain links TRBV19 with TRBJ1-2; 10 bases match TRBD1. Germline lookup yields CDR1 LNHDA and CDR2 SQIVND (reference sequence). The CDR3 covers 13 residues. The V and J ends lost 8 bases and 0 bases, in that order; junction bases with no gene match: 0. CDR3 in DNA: TGTGCCAGTGGACAGGGGGCTAACTATGGCTACACCTTC. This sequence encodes CASGQGANYGYTF.

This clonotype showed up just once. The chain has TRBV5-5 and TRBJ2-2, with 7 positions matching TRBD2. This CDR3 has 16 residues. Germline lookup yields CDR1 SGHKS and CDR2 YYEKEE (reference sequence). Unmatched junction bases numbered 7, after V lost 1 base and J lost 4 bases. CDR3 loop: CASSLSGGTSTGELFF. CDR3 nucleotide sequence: TGTGCCAGCAGCTTGTCGGGGGGAACGAGCACCGGGGAGCTGTTTTTT.